These T cell receptor beta chains were read from a single sample in a study of cytomegalovirus exposure and HLA in healthy donors. Data came from immunoSEQ multiplex PCR; TCRdb stores just in-frame clones and leaves some out. The sample consists of approximately 100,000 clones, 90% to 95% of them appearing once. Sequencing input: PBMCs. All receptors come from a woman in her twenties or thirties in good health and CMV-seropositive. The CDR3 runs from the conserved cysteine through the conserved F or W. A D gene is named only where the DNA matches it firmly. Size tells how often a clone was seen (once, few, many) or the class of an expanded clone, and some rows leave it out.

v_gene	len	j_gene	d_gene	abundance	CDR3aa	CDR3nt
TRBV9	17	TRBJ1-3	TRBD1	-	CASSPQGGIRTGNTIYF	TGTGCCAGCAGCCCCCAAGGGGGCATAAGAACTGGAAACACCATATATTTT
TRBV15	14	TRBJ2-3	-	-	CATSGAAPPDTQYF	TGTGCCACCAGCGGGGCTGCCCCTCCAGATACGCAGTATTTT
TRBV27	17	TRBJ1-2	-	-	CASRTILQGKENYGYTF	TGTGCCAGCAGGACCATCCTCCAGGGCAAGGAGAACTATGGCTACACCTTC
TRBV11-2	18	TRBJ2-1	TRBD2	-	CASSFPTLGLAGDHEQFF	TGTGCCAGCAGCTTTCCAACCCTAGGACTAGCGGGAGACCATGAGCAGTTCTTC
TRBV5-4	14	TRBJ1-1	-	-	CASSEPGPRTEAFF	TGTGCCAGCAGCGAACCGGGTCCTAGGACTGAAGCTTTCTTT
TRBV5-1	16	TRBJ1-2	-	-	CASSRVGGLSHGGYTF	TGCGCCAGCAGCCGAGTGGGGGGACTATCCCATGGTGGCTACACCTTC
TRBV7-2	16	TRBJ2-1	TRBD2	once	CASSFTPPGLVNEQFF	TGTGCCAGCAGCTTTACGCCACCGGGACTAGTAAATGAGCAGTTCTTC
TRBV28	13	TRBJ2-7	TRBD1	-	CASGQGLSYEQYF	TGTGCCAGTGGACAGGGGCTATCCTACGAGCAGTACTTC
TRBV7-9	13	TRBJ1-2	-	-	CASSLVGVYGYTF	TGTGCCAGCAGCTTAGTAGGGGTCTATGGCTACACCTTC
TRBV30	13	TRBJ1-2	-	-	CAWSVEAAYGYTF	TGTGCCTGGAGTGTAGAGGCAGCCTATGGCTACACCTTC
TRBV5-4	15	TRBJ1-2	TRBD1	-	CASRGGTGVSGGYTF	TGTGCCAGCAGGGGGGGGACAGGGGTTTCTGGTGGCTACACCTTC
TRBV28	15	TRBJ2-7	TRBD1	-	CASSSGQGGSYEQYF	TGTGCCAGCAGTTCGGGACAGGGGGGGTCCTACGAGCAGTACTTC
TRBV7-2	14	TRBJ2-7	TRBD2	once	CATLIAGGPGEQYF	TGTGCCACCCTGATAGCGGGAGGGCCGGGGGAGCAGTACTTC
TRBV4-3	16	TRBJ2-5	-	-	CASSQVALVAQETQYF	TGCGCCAGCAGCCAAGTCGCCCTGGTGGCACAAGAGACCCAGTACTTC
TRBV9	16	TRBJ2-3	TRBD2	-	CASSSPVAGPVDTQYF	TGTGCCAGCAGCTCCCCCGTAGCGGGGCCTGTAGATACGCAGTATTTT
TRBV28	16	TRBJ2-7	TRBD2	-	CASSLTLTSGRDEQYF	TGTGCCAGCAGTTTAACCCTGACTAGCGGGAGGGACGAGCAGTACTTC
TRBV11-3	15	TRBJ2-5	TRBD2	-	CASSRGLAGGETQYF	TGTGCCAGCAGCCGAGGACTAGCGGGAGGAGAGACCCAGTACTTC
TRBV4-3	13	TRBJ1-1	TRBD1	few	CASSQDRGVKAFF	TGCGCCAGCAGCCAAGACAGGGGGGTCAAGGCTTTCTTT
TRBV28	13	TRBJ1-2	-	-	CASSTESYYGYTF	TGTGCCAGCAGCACAGAGTCATACTATGGCTACACCTTC
TRBV5-6	14	TRBJ2-3	TRBD2	few	CASHTSGYTDTQYF	TGTGCCAGCCATACTAGCGGTTACACAGATACGCAGTATTTT
TRBV28	17	TRBJ1-1	TRBD1	-	CASRHYDRVERNTEAFF	TGTGCCAGCAGACATTACGACAGGGTCGAGAGGAACACTGAAGCTTTCTTT
TRBV9	14	TRBJ2-3	-	-	CASSVLGRGDTQYF	TGTGCCAGCAGCGTACTCGGGCGAGGGGATACGCAGTATTTT
TRBV5-1	16	TRBJ2-2	TRBD1	-	CASSPRQGGHTGELFF	TGCGCCAGCAGCCCAAGACAGGGGGGGCACACCGGGGAGCTGTTTTTT
TRBV29-1	13	TRBJ2-5	TRBD1	-	CSVITGGGETQYF	TGCAGCGTTATTACAGGGGGCGGGGAGACCCAGTACTTC
TRBV19	17	TRBJ1-4	-	-	CASSIRTPGITNEKLFF	TGTGCCAGTAGTATCCGCACTCCAGGGATCACTAATGAAAAACTGTTTTTT
TRBV28	17	TRBJ1-5	TRBD1	once	CASSSPALQGVRQPQHF	TGTGCCAGCAGTTCCCCCGCCCTACAGGGGGTGAGACAGCCCCAGCATTTT
TRBV7-8	13	TRBJ1-1	-	-	CASSSWTDTEAFF	TGTGCCAGCAGCTCCTGGACAGACACTGAAGCTTTCTTT
TRBV30	13	TRBJ1-5	-	-	CAWSGQGHQPQHF	TGTGCCTGGAGTGGGCAGGGGCATCAGCCCCAGCATTTT
TRBV7-2	16	TRBJ1-4	-	-	CASSLGSGFTNEKLFF	TGTGCCAGCAGCTTAGGTAGCGGATTTACTAATGAAAAACTGTTTTTT
TRBV29-1	15	TRBJ2-1	TRBD2	-	CSVEETSVSYNEQFF	TGCAGCGTTGAAGAGACTAGCGTCTCCTACAATGAGCAGTTCTTC
TRBV28	14	TRBJ1-1	-	-	CASSLTGRYTEAFF	TGTGCCAGCAGCCTGACAGGCCGTTACACTGAAGCTTTCTTT